The source of this T cell receptor (beta chain) is a study of CD8+CD57+ T cells in acquired aplastic anemia. Study at large: Isolated CD4+ and CD8+ cells, once sorted, yielded DNA averaging around 3 ug. Study findings and constraints: Some 30 shared CD8+ CDR3s appeared highly expressed within patients' immunodominant clones.

Investigators profiled TCR beta VDJ and CDR3 from genomic DNA template. TCRdb reprocessed the reads via MiXCR and lists one record per CDR3 protein. Seen here are 200,000 or so distinct CDR3 sequences, 64% observed once, and the top ten hold around 42%. Points on this clonotype: The antigen is not known.

The CDR3 is 16 amino acids. Germline loops: CDR1 MDHEN, CDR2 SYDVKM. V lost 3 bases to trimming and J lost 2 bases, with 17 bases between them. This TCR was recovered from a human donor with severe aplastic anemia or a healthy control (not recorded which). Sequences were obtained from sorted CD4+, CD8+, or CD8+CD57+ T cells (not recorded which) from PBMCs. This chain joins TRBV28 and TRBJ2-7; D gene uncertain. The CDR3: CASSFDPDDGTYEQYF. DNA for the CDR3: TGTGCCAGCAGTTTCGACCCCGATGATGGCACCTACGAGCAGTACTTC.